The source of this TCR beta chain is a study of blood T cell repertoires in COVID-19. Overall study context: Whether acute or convalescent, the COVID-19 samples came from the United States, Italy and Spain.

Participants were placed into cohorts based on the clinical history they reported. Cohort 3 recovery required two negative PCRs, clearance, or symptom resolution. Original processing methods: Reference gene primer amplification in the assay estimated nucleated cell counts. Profiling relied on immunoSEQ multiplex PCR, and the TCRdb table lists in-frame clones only, not all of them. V, J and clone size derive from that table, while D and trimming were established from the DNA sequence. The data show roughly 380,000 clones, with around 87% seen just once and 1.3% held by the top ten. V trimming: 3 bases; J trimming: 8 bases; junction bases outside the gene matches: 10. Germline assignment: CDR1 MNHEY and CDR2 SVGAGI. The CDR3 extends over 15 amino acids.

The sequenced sample consisted of PBMCs or T cells enriched from blood (not recorded which). The sequence was collected from a man aged 25-45 years who had recovered from COVID-19. The chain links TRBV6-5 to TRBJ2-7, with 10 bases aligning to TRBD1. Written as DNA, the CDR3 is TGTGCCAGCAGTTATATAGGGACAGGGGTTTTCCAGCAGTACTTC. Residues: CASSYIGTGVFQQYF.